This T cell receptor beta chain derives from a study of blood T cell repertoires in COVID-19. Turning to the study itself: PBMCs, B-cell-depleted T cells, or T cells were the source of the cDNA or gDNA that made up the material.

Profiling relied on immunoSEQ multiplex PCR, and the TCRdb table lists in-frame clones only, not all of them. Here the sample spans 250,000 to 300,000 clones, 88% being singletons. The V end was cut by 4 bases, the J end by 8 bases, with 12 bases between. The CDR3 consists of 13 residues. CDR1 and CDR2 from the germline V gene are SEHNR and FQNEAQ (reference sequence). This TCR came from a woman aged 25 to 39 with COVID-19, enrolled during active disease. The sequenced material came from peripheral blood. The chain joins TRBV7-9 to TRBJ2-1, with TRBD2 as a possible D gene (6 bases). DNA of the CDR3: TGTGCCAGCAGCTACGGGGACTTAGATGAGCAGTTCTTC. The encoded protein is CASSYGDLDEQFF.